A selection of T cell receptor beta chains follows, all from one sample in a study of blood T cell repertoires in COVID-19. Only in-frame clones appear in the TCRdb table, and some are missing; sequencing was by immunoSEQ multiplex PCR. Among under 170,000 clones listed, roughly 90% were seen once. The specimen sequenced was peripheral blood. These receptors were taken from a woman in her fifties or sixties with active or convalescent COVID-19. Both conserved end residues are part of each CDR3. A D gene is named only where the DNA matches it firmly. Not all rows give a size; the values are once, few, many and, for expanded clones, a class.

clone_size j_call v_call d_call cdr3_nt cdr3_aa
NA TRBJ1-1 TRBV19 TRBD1 TGTGCCAGTAGTATTGCGACAGGGCTCGCCGAAGCTTTCTTT CASSIATGLAEAFF
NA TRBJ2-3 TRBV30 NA TGTGCCTGGAGCCGAGGCCAGAGTGCAGATACGCAGTATTTT CAWSRGQSADTQYF
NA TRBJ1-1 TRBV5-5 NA TGTGCCAGCAGCTTGTTGGGGGGTTCGTTACACACTGAAGCTTTCTTT CASSLLGGSLHTEAFF
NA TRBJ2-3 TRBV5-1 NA TGCGCCAGCAGCTTGGGGCAGGGGAGCGATACGCAGTATTTT CASSLGQGSDTQYF
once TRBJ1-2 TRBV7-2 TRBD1 TGTGCCAGCAGCCCCGGGACAGCTGCTAACTATGGCTACACCTTC CASSPGTAANYGYTF
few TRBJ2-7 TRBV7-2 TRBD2 TGTGCCAGCAGCCCAAAGGGTCTAGCGGGGAGTTCCTACGAGCAGTACTTC CASSPKGLAGSSYEQYF
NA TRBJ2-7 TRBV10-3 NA TGTGCCATCCAATTAACAGAGACCTACGAGCAGTACTTC CAIQLTETYEQYF
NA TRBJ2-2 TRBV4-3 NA TGCGCCAGCAGCCAAGATAGGGGGTACACCGGGGAGCTGTTTTTT CASSQDRGYTGELFF
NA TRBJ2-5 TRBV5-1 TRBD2 TGCGCCAGCAGCTTCAGTGCGGGGGGACCAGAGACCCAGTACTTC CASSFSAGGPETQYF
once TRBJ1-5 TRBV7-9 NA TGTGCCAGCAACCGGGACACCAATCAGCCCCAGCATTTT CASNRDTNQPQHF